This TCR beta chain was documented in a study of OX40 agonist ivuxolimab in advanced cancers. Whole-study context: Treatment of patients was with ivuxolimab, an agonistic anti-OX40 (CD134) antibody. In three patients, partial responses were observed, one with hepatocellular carcinoma and two with cutaneous melanoma.

Note on this clone: Its antigen is undetermined. A junction boundary mismatches the germline segment, possibly from a read error.

Germline V gene data show CDR1 as SSHAT and CDR2 as FNYEAQ (reference sequence). The CDR3 is 12 residues long. The repertoire was sequenced with immunoSEQ multiplex PCR; TCRdb's copy has only in-frame clones and lacks some. Among nearly 80,000 clones listed, about nine tenths were seen once. Whole-study findings and limits: Clonal expansion was seen in CD4+ and CD8+ blood T cells by week 6 at 0.1 to 3.0 mg/kg. The mean number of expanded clones was higher in CD8+ T cells than in CD4+.

This receptor was identified in an adult with an advanced solid tumor such as melanoma, head and neck, liver or kidney cancer. V is TRBV7-7 and J is TRBJ2-7; D call uncertain. The sequenced sample was CD4+ or CD8+ T cells sorted from blood, obtained in a trial of the OX40 agonist ivuxolimab. The CDR3 nucleotides are TGTGCTAGCAGCTTTACAGACTACGAGCAGTACTTC. It specifies CASSFTDYEQYF.